This is a list of T cell receptor beta chains from one sample in a study of blood T cell repertoires in COVID-19. Sequencing used immunoSEQ multiplex PCR; TCRdb keeps in-frame clones, though not all of them. The repertoire includes roughly 230,000 clones, roughly 89% of them detected once, and 4% to 5% sits in the top ten. The sample consisted of peripheral blood. Receptors originate from a woman aged 35 to 49 who had recovered from COVID-19. CDR3s include the opening cysteine and the closing phenylalanine or tryptophan. The D gene is left open where the match is weak. The size entry is marked missing in some rows and otherwise reads once, few, many or a size class.

>TRBJ1-1|NA|TRBV11-2|NA
CASSLIGDTEAFF
TGTGCCAGCAGCTTAATAGGGGACACTGAAGCTTTCTTT
>TRBJ2-5|NA|TRBV5-4|NA
CASSLTGPETQYF
TGTGCCAGCAGCTTGACAGGGCCAGAGACCCAGTACTTC
>TRBJ1-6|NA|TRBV30|many
CAWSVLSFAGLNSPLHF
TGTGCCTGGAGTGTACTCAGTTTCGCAGGTTTAAATTCACCCCTCCACTTT
>TRBJ2-5|TRBD1|TRBV7-6|once
CASSLDRGRTETQYF
TGTGCCAGCAGCTTGGACAGGGGGCGAACGGAGACCCAGTACTTC
>TRBJ2-3|TRBD2|TRBV5-1|NA
CASSLIGTSGVTDTQYF
TGCGCCAGCAGCTTGATTGGGACTAGCGGGGTAACAGATACGCAGTATTTT
>TRBJ1-2|TRBD1|TRBV9|once
CASSVEPTGEGYGYTF
TGTGCCAGCAGCGTAGAGCCGACAGGGGAGGGGTATGGCTACACCTTC
>TRBJ2-1|TRBD2|TRBV4-3|NA
CASSQARLAGWGHEQFF
TGCGCCAGCAGCCAAGCCCGACTAGCGGGGTGGGGGCATGAGCAGTTCTTC
>TRBJ2-5|NA|TRBV20-1|NA
CSARGPQETQYF
TGCAGTGCTCGTGGGCCTCAAGAGACCCAGTACTTC
>TRBJ2-7|TRBD2|TRBV10-2|NA
CASKPGLPGEQYF
TGCGCCAGCAAGCCGGGACTACCGGGCGAGCAGTACTTC
>TRBJ2-7|TRBD2|TRBV3-1/TRBV3-2|NA
CASSPRLAGEQYF
TGTGCCAGCAGCCCCCGACTAGCTGGCGAGCAGTACTTC
>TRBJ1-2|NA|TRBV27|NA
CASSISQGNYGYTF
TGTGCCAGCAGTATTTCACAGGGTAACTATGGCTACACCTTC
>TRBJ2-3|TRBD2|TRBV24-1|NA
CATSPGLAGRDTQYF
TGTGCCACCAGTCCGGGACTAGCGGGACGAGATACGCAGTATTTT
>TRBJ1-2|NA|TRBV28|NA
CASRPQDYGYTF
TGTGCCAGCAGACCACAGGACTATGGCTACACCTTC
>TRBJ2-3|TRBD2|TRBV6-6|few
CASSPGPPGGATDTQYF
TGTGCCAGCAGTCCTGGACCCCCGGGAGGGGCCACAGATACGCAGTATTTT
>TRBJ1-2|NA|TRBV15|NA
CATSRVNGGVNRDDGYTF
TGTGCCACCAGCAGAGTTAATGGTGGGGTAAACAGGGATGATGGCTACACCTTC
>TRBJ1-5|TRBD1|TRBV6-5|NA
CASSYSGTGVQPQHF
TGTGCCAGCAGTTACTCTGGGACAGGGGTTCAGCCCCAGCATTTT
>TRBJ2-3|TRBD1|TRBV9|NA
CASSVRTGGADTQYF
TGTGCCAGCAGCGTAAGGACAGGGGGCGCAGATACGCAGTATTTT
>TRBJ1-5|NA|TRBV2|NA
CASSGSNQPQHF
TGTGCCAGCAGCGGGTCAAATCAGCCCCAGCATTTT
>TRBJ1-1|NA|TRBV28|NA
CASSWRFGGTEAFF
TGTGCCAGCAGTTGGCGGTTTGGGGGGACTGAAGCTTTCTTT
>TRBJ2-5|TRBD2|TRBV12-5|NA
CASGNGGIGRTQYF
TGTGCTAGTGGTAACGGGGGGATCGGGCGGACCCAGTACTTC
>TRBJ2-5|NA|TRBV5-1|once
CASSLPSSPQETQYF
TGCGCCAGCAGCTTGCCCTCTAGCCCACAAGAGACCCAGTACTTC
>TRBJ2-3|NA|TRBV6-5|NA
CATNPRQGTDTQYF
TGTGCCACCAACCCACGACAGGGCACAGATACGCAGTATTTT
>TRBJ2-5|TRBD1|TRBV7-6|once
CASSLAPFPQGLVETQYF
TGTGCCAGCAGCTTAGCGCCATTCCCACAGGGGCTGGTGGAGACCCAGTACTTC